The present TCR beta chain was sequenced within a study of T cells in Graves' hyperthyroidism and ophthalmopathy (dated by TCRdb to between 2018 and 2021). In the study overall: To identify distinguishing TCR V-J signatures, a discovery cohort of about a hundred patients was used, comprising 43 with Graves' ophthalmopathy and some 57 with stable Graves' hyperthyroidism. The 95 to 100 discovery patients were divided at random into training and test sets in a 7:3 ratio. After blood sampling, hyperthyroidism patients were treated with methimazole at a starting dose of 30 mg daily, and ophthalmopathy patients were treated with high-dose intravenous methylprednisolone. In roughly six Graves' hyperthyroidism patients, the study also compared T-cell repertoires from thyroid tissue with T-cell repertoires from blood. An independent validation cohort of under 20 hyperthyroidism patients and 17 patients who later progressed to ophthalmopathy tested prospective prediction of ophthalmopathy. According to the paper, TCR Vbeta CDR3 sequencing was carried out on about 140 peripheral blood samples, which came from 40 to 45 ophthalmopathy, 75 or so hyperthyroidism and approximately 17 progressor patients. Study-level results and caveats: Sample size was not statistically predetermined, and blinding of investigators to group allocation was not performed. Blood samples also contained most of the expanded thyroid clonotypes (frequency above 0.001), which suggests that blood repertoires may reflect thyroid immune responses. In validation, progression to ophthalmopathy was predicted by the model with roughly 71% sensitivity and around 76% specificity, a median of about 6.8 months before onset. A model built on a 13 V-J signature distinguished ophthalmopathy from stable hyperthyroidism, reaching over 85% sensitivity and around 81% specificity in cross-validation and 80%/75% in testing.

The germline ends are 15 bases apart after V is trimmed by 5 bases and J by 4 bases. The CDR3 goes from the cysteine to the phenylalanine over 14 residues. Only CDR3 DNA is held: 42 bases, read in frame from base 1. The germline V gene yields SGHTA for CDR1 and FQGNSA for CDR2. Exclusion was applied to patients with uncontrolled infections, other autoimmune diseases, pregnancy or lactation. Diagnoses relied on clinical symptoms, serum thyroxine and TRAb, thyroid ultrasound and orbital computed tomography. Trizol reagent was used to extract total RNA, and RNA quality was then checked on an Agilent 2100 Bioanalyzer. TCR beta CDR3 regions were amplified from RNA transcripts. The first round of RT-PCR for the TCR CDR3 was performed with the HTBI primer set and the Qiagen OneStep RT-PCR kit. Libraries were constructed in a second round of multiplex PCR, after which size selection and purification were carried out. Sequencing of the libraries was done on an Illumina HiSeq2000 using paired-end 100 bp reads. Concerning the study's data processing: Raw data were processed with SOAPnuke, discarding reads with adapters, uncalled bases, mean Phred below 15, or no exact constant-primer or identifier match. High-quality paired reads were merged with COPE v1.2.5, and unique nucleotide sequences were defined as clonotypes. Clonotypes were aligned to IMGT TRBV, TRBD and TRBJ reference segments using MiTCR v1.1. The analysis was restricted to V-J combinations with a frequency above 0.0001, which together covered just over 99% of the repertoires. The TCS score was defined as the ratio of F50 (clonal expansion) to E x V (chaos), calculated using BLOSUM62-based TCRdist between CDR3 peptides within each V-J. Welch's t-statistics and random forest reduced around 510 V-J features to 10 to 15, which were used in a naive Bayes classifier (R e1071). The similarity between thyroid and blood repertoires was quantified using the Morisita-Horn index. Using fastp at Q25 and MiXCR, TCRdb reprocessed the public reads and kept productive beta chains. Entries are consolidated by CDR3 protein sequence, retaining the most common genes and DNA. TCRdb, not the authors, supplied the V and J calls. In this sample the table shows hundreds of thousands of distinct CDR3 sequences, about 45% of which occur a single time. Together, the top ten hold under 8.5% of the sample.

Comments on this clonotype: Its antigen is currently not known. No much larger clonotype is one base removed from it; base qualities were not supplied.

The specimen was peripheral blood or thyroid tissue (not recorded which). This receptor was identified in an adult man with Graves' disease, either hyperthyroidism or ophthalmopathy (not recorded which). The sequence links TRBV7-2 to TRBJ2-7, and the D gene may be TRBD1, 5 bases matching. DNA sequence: TGTGCCAGCAGCCAAGTCAGGGATTCGTACGAGCAGTACTTC. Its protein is CASSQVRDSYEQYF.